Sequencing of this T cell receptor (beta chain) was carried out in a study of cytomegalovirus exposure and HLA in healthy donors. Primers included in the PCR were 60 Vbeta and 13 Jbeta primers. Profiling relied on immunoSEQ multiplex PCR, and the TCRdb table lists in-frame clones only, not all of them. The repertoire holds about 160,000 clones, with approximately 82% as singletons. CDR1 is SGHRS, CDR2 YFSETQ, per germline. The CDR3 has 15 residues. V lost 3 bases to trimming and J lost 4 bases, with 13 bases between them. The chain links TRBV5-1 to TRBJ2-2; D perhaps matches TRBD1 (6 bases). Material for sequencing was PBMCs. This TCR was sampled from a male donor in good health and CMV-seropositive. CDR3: CASSSSDRSTGELFF. The CDR3, as DNA: TGCGCCAGCAGCTCGTCCGACAGGTCCACCGGGGAGCTGTTTTTT.